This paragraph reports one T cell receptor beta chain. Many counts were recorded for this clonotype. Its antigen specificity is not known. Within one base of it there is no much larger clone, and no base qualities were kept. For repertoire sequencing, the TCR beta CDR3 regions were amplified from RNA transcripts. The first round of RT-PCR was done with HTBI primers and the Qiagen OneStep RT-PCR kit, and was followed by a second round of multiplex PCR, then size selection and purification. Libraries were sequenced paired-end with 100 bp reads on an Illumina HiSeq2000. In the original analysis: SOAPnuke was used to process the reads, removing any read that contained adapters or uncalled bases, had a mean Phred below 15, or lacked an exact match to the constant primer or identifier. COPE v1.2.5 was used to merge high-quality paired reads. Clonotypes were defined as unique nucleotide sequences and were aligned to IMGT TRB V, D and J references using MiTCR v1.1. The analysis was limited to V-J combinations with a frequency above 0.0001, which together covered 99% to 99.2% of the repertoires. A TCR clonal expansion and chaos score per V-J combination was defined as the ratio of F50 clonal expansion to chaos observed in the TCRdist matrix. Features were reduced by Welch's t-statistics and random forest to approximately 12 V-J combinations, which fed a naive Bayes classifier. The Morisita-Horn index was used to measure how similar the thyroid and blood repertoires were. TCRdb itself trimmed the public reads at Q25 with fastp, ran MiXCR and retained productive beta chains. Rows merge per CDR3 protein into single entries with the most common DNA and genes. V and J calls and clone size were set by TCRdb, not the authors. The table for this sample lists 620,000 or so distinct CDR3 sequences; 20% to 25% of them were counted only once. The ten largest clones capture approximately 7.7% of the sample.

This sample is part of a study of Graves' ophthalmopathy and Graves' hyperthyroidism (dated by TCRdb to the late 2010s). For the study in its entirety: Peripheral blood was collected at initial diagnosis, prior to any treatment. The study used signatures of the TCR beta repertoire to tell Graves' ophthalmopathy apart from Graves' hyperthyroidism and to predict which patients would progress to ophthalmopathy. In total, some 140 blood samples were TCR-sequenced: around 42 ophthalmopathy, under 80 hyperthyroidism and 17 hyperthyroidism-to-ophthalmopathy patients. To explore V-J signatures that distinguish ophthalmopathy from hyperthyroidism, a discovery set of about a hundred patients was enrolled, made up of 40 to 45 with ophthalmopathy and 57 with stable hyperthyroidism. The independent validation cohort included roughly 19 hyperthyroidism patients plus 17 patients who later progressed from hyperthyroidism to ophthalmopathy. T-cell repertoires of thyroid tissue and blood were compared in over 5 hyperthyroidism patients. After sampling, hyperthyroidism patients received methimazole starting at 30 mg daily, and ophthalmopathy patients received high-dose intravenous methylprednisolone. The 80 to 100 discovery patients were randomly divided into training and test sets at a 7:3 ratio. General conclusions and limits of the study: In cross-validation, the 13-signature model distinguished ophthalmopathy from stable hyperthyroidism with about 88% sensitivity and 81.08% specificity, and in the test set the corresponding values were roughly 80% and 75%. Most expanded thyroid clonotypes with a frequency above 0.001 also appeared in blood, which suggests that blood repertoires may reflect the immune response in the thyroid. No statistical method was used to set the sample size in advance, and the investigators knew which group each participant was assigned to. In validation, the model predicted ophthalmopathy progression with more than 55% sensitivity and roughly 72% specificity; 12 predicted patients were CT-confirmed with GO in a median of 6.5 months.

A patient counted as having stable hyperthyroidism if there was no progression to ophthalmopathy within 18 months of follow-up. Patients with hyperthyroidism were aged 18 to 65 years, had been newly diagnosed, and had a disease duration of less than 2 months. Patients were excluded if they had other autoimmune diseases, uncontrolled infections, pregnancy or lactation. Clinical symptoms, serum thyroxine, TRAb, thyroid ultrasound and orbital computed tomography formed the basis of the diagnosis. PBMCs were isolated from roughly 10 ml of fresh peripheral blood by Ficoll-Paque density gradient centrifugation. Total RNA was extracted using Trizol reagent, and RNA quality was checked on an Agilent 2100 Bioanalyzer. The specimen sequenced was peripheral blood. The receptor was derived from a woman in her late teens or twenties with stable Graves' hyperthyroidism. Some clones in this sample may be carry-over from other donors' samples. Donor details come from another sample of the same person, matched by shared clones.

Read as DNA, the sequence is TGTGCCAGCAGTTCCGGGGGTAGCTATGGCTACACCTTC. Its translation is CASSSGGSYGYTF. The sequence links TRBV27 to TRBJ1-2; possibly the D gene is TRBD1, per 5 matching bases. CDR1 is given as MNHEY and CDR2 as SMNVEV, both from the germline V gene (reference sequence). The CDR3 covers 13 residues, taking in both the cysteine and the phenylalanine. Kept here is only the CDR3 DNA, which spans 39 bases and is read in frame from base 1. V is pared back by 4 bases and J by 4 bases, with 10 bases lying between the germline termini.